The present entry profiles one T cell receptor (beta chain) with its context. Its antigen is as yet unknown. This specimen comes from a study of regulatory T cells in long-lasting Graves disease. The study, taken as a whole, reports: TCR diversity was lower in persistent than newly diagnosed Graves' disease. Peripheral blood was the sole material, not thyroid tissue.

J gave up 8 bases and V 11 bases, and 4 bases lay outside the gene matches. The length of the CDR3 is 13 residues. Germline-derived CDR1 and CDR2 are MNHNS and SASEGT. The time point was: persistent/refractory GD, antithyroid drugs over 5 years with positive TRAb. The TCR library was made from RNA that had been extracted from PBMCs in TRIzol. Through Arm-PCR of CDR3 regions and iRepertoire HTBI primers, TCR beta libraries were built. Each CDR3 protein is one row after TCRdb ran MiXCR on the multiplex PCR reads. The table lists about 470,000 distinct CDR3 sequences, around a fifth of them singletons, with more than 6% in the top ten.

This TCR came from a female donor with Graves disease. This specimen was peripheral blood mononuclear cells (PBMCs), taken when the disease was refractory, from a patient treated with antithyroid drugs. V and J are TRBV6-1 and TRBJ2-1; TRBD2 aligns across 15 bases. The CDR3 reads CAGGLAGGDEQFF. CDR3 nucleotide sequence: TGTGCCGGAGGACTAGCGGGAGGGGATGAGCAGTTCTTC.